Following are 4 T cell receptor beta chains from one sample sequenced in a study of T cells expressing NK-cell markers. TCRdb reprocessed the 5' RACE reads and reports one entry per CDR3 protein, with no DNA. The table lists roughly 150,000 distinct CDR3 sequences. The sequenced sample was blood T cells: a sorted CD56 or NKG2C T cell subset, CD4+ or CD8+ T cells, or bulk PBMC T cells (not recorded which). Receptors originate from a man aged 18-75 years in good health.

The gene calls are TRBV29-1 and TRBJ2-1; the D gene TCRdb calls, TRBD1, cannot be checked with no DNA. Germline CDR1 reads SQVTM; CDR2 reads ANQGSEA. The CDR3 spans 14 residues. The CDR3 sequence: CSVEGTPEGNEQFF.

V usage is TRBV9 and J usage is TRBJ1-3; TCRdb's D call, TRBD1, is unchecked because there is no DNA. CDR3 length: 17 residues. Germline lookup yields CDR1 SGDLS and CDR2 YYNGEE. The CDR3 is CASSLQGALNFEDTIYF.

The CDR3 spells CASSQRTGGTYEQYF. The rearrangement joins TRBV4-1 to TRBJ2-7; TCRdb lists TRBD1, though no DNA is available to test this call. The length of the CDR3 is 15 residues. Germline-derived CDR1 and CDR2 are MGHRA and YSYEKL.

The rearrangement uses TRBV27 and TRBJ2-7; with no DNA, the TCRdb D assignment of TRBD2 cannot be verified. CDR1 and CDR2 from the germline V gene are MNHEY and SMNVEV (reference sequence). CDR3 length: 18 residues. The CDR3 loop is CASSPGTSGGAFDYEQYF.